What follows are 32 T cell receptor beta chains derived from one specimen sequenced in a study of shared clonotypes between healthy human individuals. Repertoires were generated with immunoSEQ multiplex PCR, while TCRdb's copy carries only in-frame clones and drops some. The repertoire has 95,000 to 120,000 clones, around 68% of them found once; the top ten carry approximately 25%. Material: memory CD8+ T cells sorted from blood. The subset here: CD45RO+ cells pooled with CCR7-negative TemRA cells. These receptor sequences come from a woman in her 30s in good health.

A few counts support this clone. CDR3 in DNA: TGTGCCAGCAGCTTAGGTGGGTCCCCTTACGAGCAGTACTTC. This gives the protein CASSLGGSPYEQYF. The gene calls are TRBV7-6 and TRBJ2-5, with no clear D. The J call may be faulty, since TRBJ2-7 better matches the DNA end. CDR3 length equals 14 residues. The V gene's germline CDR1 is SGHVS and CDR2 FNYEAQ.

The chain carries TRBV7-6 and TRBJ2-3; 10 bases line up with TRBD2. Germline V gene sequence: CDR1 SGHVS, CDR2 FNYEAQ. Unmatched junction bases numbered 4, after V lost 2 bases and J lost 2 bases. This CDR3 is built from 16 residues. The CDR3 sequence is CASSLLAGEFTDTQYF. The CDR3, as DNA: TGTGCCAGCAGCTTACTAGCGGGAGAATTCACAGATACGCAGTATTTT.

The sample holds a few counts of this clone. The J gene is TRBJ2-7, the V gene TRBV28; 9 bases map to TRBD2. This CDR3 comprises 17 residues. From germline, CDR1 is MDHEN and CDR2 SYDVKM. J was trimmed by 5 bases and V by 4 bases; bases with no gene match: 15. CDR3 DNA: TGTGCCAGCAGTTCCCCCCCCTGGCGGGAGGGCCGGGACGAGCAGTACTTC. It translates to CASSSPPWREGRDEQYF. The whole variable domain, filled in from reference TRBV28 and TRBJ2-7, reads DVKVTQSSRYLVKRTGEKVFLECVQDMDHENMFWYRQDPGLGLRLIYFSYDVKMKEKGDIPEGYSVSREKKERFSLILESASTNQTSMYLCASSSPPWREGRDEQYFGPGTRLTVT.

This chain joins TRBV4-1 and TRBJ2-1; D might be TRBD2 (5 bases). V lost 5 bases and J lost 0, with 11 bases in between. The CDR3 has 15 residues. Germline V gene sequence: CDR1 MGHRA, CDR2 YSYEKL. CDR3 protein: CASSTGWDSYNEQFF. The CDR3 nucleotides are TGCGCCAGCAGCACGGGATGGGACTCCTACAATGAGCAGTTCTTC.

This clone was observed many times. At the DNA level, this CDR3 is encoded by other sequences in the same sample as well. The chain couples TRBV5-1 to TRBJ1-1; unclear D gene. In germline, CDR1 is SGHRS, CDR2 YFSETQ. Trimming took off 7 bases at V and 2 bases at J, with 9 bases between the two ends. The CDR3 is 12 residues long. The CDR3 protein is CASGGTNTEAFF. CDR3 coding DNA: TGCGCCAGCGGAGGAACCAACACTGAAGCTTTCTTT.

This clone was counted a few times. The J gene is TRBJ2-7, the V gene TRBV19, with D perhaps matching TRBD1 (6 bases). V lost 8 bases and J lost 5, with 13 bases in between. There are 12 residues in the CDR3. CDR1 is LNHDA, CDR2 SQIVND, per germline (reference sequence). The CDR3 sequence: CASRGQINEQYF. CDR3 DNA sequence: TGTGCCAGTCGAGGACAGATCAACGAGCAGTACTTC.

This clone showed up just once. The J gene is TRBJ2-7, the V gene TRBV19; D tentatively fits TRBD1 or TRBD2 (7 bases each). V was cut by 10 bases and J by 0 bases, with 19 bases left in between. The CDR3 runs to 15 residues. Germline V gene lookup returns CDR1 LNHDA and CDR2 SQIVND (reference sequence). As DNA, the CDR3 is TGTGCCACCCGTGGGGGGGACAGTGACTCCTACGAGCAGTACTTC. Translating it yields CATRGGDSDSYEQYF.

There are a few counts of this clone. The J gene is TRBJ2-7, the V gene TRBV7-6; 9 positions match TRBD1. Germline V lookup: CDR1 SGHVS, CDR2 FNYEAQ. The junction had 2 bases not matched to a gene; V was cut back by 5 bases and J by 3 bases. The CDR3 has 13 residues. Here the CDR3 DNA reads TGTGCCAGCAGCCGGGGACAGGGCTACGAGCAGTACTTC. This codes for CASSRGQGYEQYF.

The rearrangement uses TRBV27 and TRBJ2-7; 8 positions agree with TRBD1. The CDR3 runs to 16 residues. J lost 4 bases, V lost 2 bases, and 10 bases had no gene match. Per germline, CDR1 MNHEY and CDR2 SMNVEV (reference sequence). CDR3 sequence reads: CASSLTTGAKSYEQYF. DNA for the CDR3: TGTGCCAGCAGTTTAACGACAGGGGCTAAATCTTACGAGCAGTACTTC.

The rearrangement uses TRBV7-9 and TRBJ1-5; D might be TRBD1 (5 bases). The V end lost 3 bases, the J end lost 2 bases, and 11 bases lay between the germline ends. The CDR3 totals 15 residues. Germline V gene sequence: CDR1 SEHNR, CDR2 FQNEAQ (reference sequence). CDR3 sequence (DNA): TGTGCCAGCAGCTTGGAGGGACCTCGCAATCAGCCCCAGCATTTT. It yields the protein CASSLEGPRNQPQHF.

The chain links TRBV27 to TRBJ1-5; TRBD1 is a possible D gene (5 bases). Germline assignment: CDR1 MNHEY and CDR2 SMNVEV (reference sequence). V dropped 3 bases and J dropped 7 bases, with 7 bases sitting between them. The CDR3 loop spans 12 amino acids. The CDR3 reads CASSFPGQPQHF. CDR3 sequence (DNA): TGTGCCAGCAGTTTTCCAGGGCAGCCCCAGCATTTT.

This clone counts as medium-sized. The chain has TRBV2 and TRBJ2-1; perhaps TRBD1 as D (6 bases). CDR3 length: 15 amino acids. The germline V gene has CDR1 SNHLY and CDR2 FYNNEI. Between the trimmed V and J ends, which lost 5 bases and 6 bases, there was a span of 17 bases. Here the CDR3 reads CASSPGDIMPNEQFF. For the CDR3, the DNA is TGTGCCAGCAGTCCAGGGGACATAATGCCCAATGAGCAGTTCTTC.

The V gene is TRBV15, the J gene TRBJ2-7; 7 nucleotides agree with TRBD1. Unmatched junction bases numbered 2, after V lost 4 bases and J lost 2 bases. Germline CDR1 is LNHNV and CDR2 is YYDKDF (reference sequence). The CDR3 loop spans 13 amino acids. The chain's CDR3 is CATSKGTAYEQYF. DNA of the CDR3: TGTGCCACCAGCAAAGGGACAGCCTACGAGCAGTACTTC.

This clone was detected only once. The V call is TRBV25-1, the J call TRBJ1-2; D is unclear. Germline CDR1 and CDR2: MGHDK and SYGVNS. V was cut by 5 bases and J by 4 bases, with 11 bases left in between. CDR3 length: 13 residues. CDR3 region: CASSLDGFYGYTF. The CDR3 region has the DNA TGTGCCAGCAGTTTAGACGGATTCTATGGCTACACCTTC.

The V call is TRBV19, the J call TRBJ2-7, with D tentatively TRBD2 (6 bases). Trimming shortened V by 3 bases and J by 3 bases, and 6 bases separated the two germline ends. Per the germline V gene, CDR1 is LNHDA and CDR2 is SQIVND (reference sequence). CDR3 length: 12 amino acids. CDR3 coding DNA: TGTGCCAGTAGTATGGGGGGCTACGAGCAGTACTTC. This codes for CASSMGGYEQYF.

This clone was counted once. The chain combines TRBV13 with TRBJ2-1; the D gene could be TRBD1 or TRBD2 (7 bases each). Trimming removed 5 bases at V and 1 base at J, with 12 bases between. Germline CDR1 PRHDT, CDR2 FYEKMQ (reference sequence). The CDR3 is made up of 15 amino acids. The CDR3 nucleotides read TGTGCCAGCAGCGTCAGGGGGGGTTCCTACAATGAGCAGTTCTTC. It encodes CASSVRGGSYNEQFF.

The chain recombines TRBV7-9 with TRBJ2-1; the match to TRBD2 covers 11 bases. This CDR3 region has 15 residues. After removal of 5 bases from V and 7 bases from J, the junction contained 7 bases not matched to a gene. CDR1 is SEHNR, CDR2 FQNEAQ, per germline (reference sequence). DNA for the CDR3: TGTGCCAGCAGCGCTAGGAGGACTAGCGGGAATGAGCAGTTCTTC. Translation gives CASSARRTSGNEQFF. The whole variable domain, remainder taken from reference TRBV7-9 and TRBJ2-1, is DTGVSQNPRHKITKRGQNVTFRCDPISEHNRLYWYRQTLGQGPEFLTYFQNEAQLEKSRLLSDRFSAERPKGSFSTLEIQRTEQGDSAMYLCASSARRTSGNEQFFGPGTRLTVL.

This clone was recorded once. The chain employs TRBV28 and TRBJ2-7, with TRBD2 matching over 12 bases. The CDR3 extends over 15 amino acids. V shed 6 bases, J shed 3 bases, and the junction held 6 bases outside the gene matches. Germline CDR1 and CDR2: MDHEN and SYDVKM. The CDR3 bases are TGTGCCAGCAGCATCAGGACTAGCGGGATCTACGAGCAGTACTTC. As protein: CASSIRTSGIYEQYF.

The rearrangement links TRBV7-8 to TRBJ1-2; tentative D call: TRBD1 (6 bases). Germline-derived CDR1 and CDR2 are SGHVS and FQNEAQ. The V gene lost 2 bases and the J gene lost 8 bases, with 12 bases spanning the gap. CDR3 size: 13 residues. CDR3 in amino acids: CASSLIQGRGYTF. CDR3 DNA: TGTGCCAGCAGCTTAATACAGGGTCGGGGCTACACCTTC.

V is TRBV5-1 and J is TRBJ2-4, with TRBD2 matching 7 bases. This CDR3 is 17 amino acids long. V was clipped by 5 bases and J by 3 bases; unmatched bases: 14. The germline V gene has CDR1 SGHRS and CDR2 YFSETQ. The CDR3 DNA reads as TGCGCCAGCAGTTCCCGGGGTAGCGGGTCCGACAAAAACATTCAGTACTTC. Amino acids: CASSSRGSGSDKNIQYF.

The chain employs TRBV11-2 and TRBJ1-1; unclear D gene. V shed 5 bases and J shed 0 bases, with 13 bases lying between them. CDR3 size: 15 residues. Germline CDR1 is SGHAT and CDR2 is FQNNGV. CDR3 sequence (DNA): TGTGCCAGCAGCCTCGGCGGAGGGATGAACACTGAAGCTTTCTTT. This translates into CASSLGGGMNTEAFF.

This chain uses TRBV11-2 with TRBJ2-7; D is undetermined. Deletions cut 7 bases from V and 1 base from J, with 17 bases between. CDR3 size: 15 residues. The germline gives CDR1 SGHAT, CDR2 FQNNGV. CDR3 DNA: TGTGCCAGCACTCCCGCTGCGGCTTCGTCCTACGAGCAGTACTTC. Its protein is CASTPAAASSYEQYF.

The V call is TRBV27, the J call TRBJ2-7; 7 bases are shared with TRBD2. The CDR3 consists of 15 residues. In germline, CDR1 is MNHEY, CDR2 SMNVEV (reference sequence). The V segment lost 6 bases and the J segment 3 bases; nucleotides outside the gene matches: 11. Written as DNA, the CDR3 is TGTGCCAGCAGGGGGTGGGGAGGGTCCGACTACGAGCAGTACTTC. It encodes CASRGWGGSDYEQYF.

The J gene is TRBJ2-1, the V gene TRBV28; the match to TRBD2 covers 7 bases. The CDR3 covers 17 residues. The germline gives CDR1 MDHEN, CDR2 SYDVKM. The ends lost 6 bases at V and 0 bases at J; junction bases unmatched: 11. The CDR3 here is CASSYLLAFSSYNEQFF. The CDR3 nucleotides read TGTGCCAGCAGCTATTTACTAGCGTTTAGCTCCTACAATGAGCAGTTCTTC. The whole variable domain, filled in from reference TRBV28 and TRBJ2-1, reads DVKVTQSSRYLVKRTGEKVFLECVQDMDHENMFWYRQDPGLGLRLIYFSYDVKMKEKGDIPEGYSVSREKKERFSLILESASTNQTSMYLCASSYLLAFSSYNEQFFGPGTRLTVL.

Notes on this clone: A much bigger clone sits one base away, suggesting this may be a read error. This chain uses TRBV6-4 with TRBJ2-2; TRBD2 matches 10 bases. J lost 3 bases, V lost 3 bases, and 1 base had no gene match. Germline V gives CDR1 MRHNA, CDR2 SNTAGT. CDR3 length: 15 amino acids. CDR3 sequence (DNA): TGTGCCAGCAGTGAGCTAGCGGGAGACACCGGGGAGCTGTTTTTT. This gives the protein CASSELAGDTGELFF.

J is TRBJ1-1 and V is TRBV9; weak D call: TRBD1 (5 bases). The V gene's germline CDR1 is SGDLS and CDR2 YYNGEE. Trimming shortened V by 4 bases and J by 5 bases, and 18 bases separated the two germline ends. The CDR3 extends over 15 amino acids. This chain's CDR3 is CASSLTGTPVTEAFF. DNA for the CDR3: TGTGCCAGCAGCCTGACCGGGACCCCGGTTACTGAAGCTTTCTTT. Filled out from reference TRBV9 and TRBJ1-1, the complete variable domain reads DSGVTQTPKHLITATGQRVTLRCSPRSGDLSVYWYQQSLDQGLQFLIQYYNGEERAKGNILERFSAQQFPDLHSELNLSSLELGDSALYFCASSLTGTPVTEAFFGQGTRLTVV.

The rearrangement links TRBV13 to TRBJ2-1, with TRBD2 matching over 14 bases. This CDR3 comprises 16 residues. V lost 0 bases, J lost 9 bases, and 4 bases stayed unmatched. CDR1 PRHDT and CDR2 FYEKMQ come from the germline V gene (reference sequence). This chain's CDR3 is CASSLGGLAGVSEQFF. CDR3 coding DNA: TGTGCCAGCAGCTTAGGGGGACTAGCGGGAGTTAGTGAGCAGTTCTTC.

The chain joins TRBV27 to TRBJ1-5; D is uncertain. The CDR3 is 15 amino acids. The germline V gene has CDR1 MNHEY and CDR2 SMNVEV (reference sequence). Trimming removed 5 bases at V and 7 bases at J, with 18 bases between. CDR3 in amino acids: CASSPGELGGQPQHF. The CDR3, as DNA: TGTGCCAGCAGTCCTGGTGAACTGGGCGGCCAGCCCCAGCATTTT.

This clone was seen repeatedly, ten times or more. The rearrangement uses TRBV6-5 and TRBJ2-7; 14 nucleotides align to TRBD2. Germline-derived CDR1 and CDR2 are MNHEY and SVGAGI. V lost 5 bases and J lost 3; bases outside the gene matches: 3. This CDR3 is built from 15 residues. The CDR3: CASSTGLAGGYEQYF. In DNA, the CDR3 is TGTGCCAGCAGTACCGGACTAGCGGGGGGCTACGAGCAGTACTTC.

Comment on this clone: The junction differs from germline at one of its ends, possibly a read error. The chain recombines TRBV5-3 with TRBJ2-5; perhaps TRBD2 as D (5 bases). TRBV5-3 is assigned to the ORF class and has an uncertain function. The length of the CDR3 is 15 residues. CDR3 DNA: TGTGCCAGCAGCTTGGGTTTCGGGATTCAAGAGACCCAGTACTTC. Encoded protein: CASSLGFGIQETQYF.

V usage is TRBV2 and J usage is TRBJ2-7; 12 positions match TRBD2. V shed 6 bases and J 3 bases; nucleotides not matched to a gene: 3. Germline V gene lookup returns CDR1 SNHLY and CDR2 FYNNEI. The CDR3 is 14 residues long. CDR3 sequence reads: CASRTSGSYYEQYF. The CDR3 DNA is TGTGCCAGCAGGACTAGCGGGAGTTACTACGAGCAGTACTTC.

V is TRBV5-1 and J is TRBJ2-1; 10 bases line up with TRBD2. Germline CDR1 and CDR2: SGHRS and YFSETQ. Losses at the gene ends were 4 bases for V and 6 bases for J; bases not matched to a gene: 7. The CDR3 extends over 15 amino acids. Here the CDR3 reads CASSAASGSINEQFF. CDR3 DNA sequence: TGCGCCAGCAGCGCGGCTAGCGGGAGTATCAATGAGCAGTTCTTC.